This note documents a single T cell receptor beta chain sequence. The germline CDR1 and CDR2 sequences are MNHEY and SVGAGI. The CDR3 is 12 amino acids. The ends were cut back, 4 bases at V and 2 bases at J, with 5 bases in the middle. This record belongs to a study of blood T cell repertoires in COVID-19. About the research overall: T cells, B-cell-depleted T cells, or PBMCs supplied cDNA or gDNA.

TCRdb keeps only in-frame clones here, not all; method: immunoSEQ multiplex PCR. The data show just over 300,000 clones, 65% to 90% seen once. Sequenced input: PBMCs or T cells enriched from blood (not recorded which). The rearrangement links TRBV6-5 to TRBJ1-2; D not certain. This TCR was sampled from a man aged 25-45 years who had recovered from COVID-19. CDR3 amino acids: CASSSVNYGYTF. In DNA form, the CDR3 reads TGTGCCAGCAGTTCAGTCAACTATGGCTACACCTTC.